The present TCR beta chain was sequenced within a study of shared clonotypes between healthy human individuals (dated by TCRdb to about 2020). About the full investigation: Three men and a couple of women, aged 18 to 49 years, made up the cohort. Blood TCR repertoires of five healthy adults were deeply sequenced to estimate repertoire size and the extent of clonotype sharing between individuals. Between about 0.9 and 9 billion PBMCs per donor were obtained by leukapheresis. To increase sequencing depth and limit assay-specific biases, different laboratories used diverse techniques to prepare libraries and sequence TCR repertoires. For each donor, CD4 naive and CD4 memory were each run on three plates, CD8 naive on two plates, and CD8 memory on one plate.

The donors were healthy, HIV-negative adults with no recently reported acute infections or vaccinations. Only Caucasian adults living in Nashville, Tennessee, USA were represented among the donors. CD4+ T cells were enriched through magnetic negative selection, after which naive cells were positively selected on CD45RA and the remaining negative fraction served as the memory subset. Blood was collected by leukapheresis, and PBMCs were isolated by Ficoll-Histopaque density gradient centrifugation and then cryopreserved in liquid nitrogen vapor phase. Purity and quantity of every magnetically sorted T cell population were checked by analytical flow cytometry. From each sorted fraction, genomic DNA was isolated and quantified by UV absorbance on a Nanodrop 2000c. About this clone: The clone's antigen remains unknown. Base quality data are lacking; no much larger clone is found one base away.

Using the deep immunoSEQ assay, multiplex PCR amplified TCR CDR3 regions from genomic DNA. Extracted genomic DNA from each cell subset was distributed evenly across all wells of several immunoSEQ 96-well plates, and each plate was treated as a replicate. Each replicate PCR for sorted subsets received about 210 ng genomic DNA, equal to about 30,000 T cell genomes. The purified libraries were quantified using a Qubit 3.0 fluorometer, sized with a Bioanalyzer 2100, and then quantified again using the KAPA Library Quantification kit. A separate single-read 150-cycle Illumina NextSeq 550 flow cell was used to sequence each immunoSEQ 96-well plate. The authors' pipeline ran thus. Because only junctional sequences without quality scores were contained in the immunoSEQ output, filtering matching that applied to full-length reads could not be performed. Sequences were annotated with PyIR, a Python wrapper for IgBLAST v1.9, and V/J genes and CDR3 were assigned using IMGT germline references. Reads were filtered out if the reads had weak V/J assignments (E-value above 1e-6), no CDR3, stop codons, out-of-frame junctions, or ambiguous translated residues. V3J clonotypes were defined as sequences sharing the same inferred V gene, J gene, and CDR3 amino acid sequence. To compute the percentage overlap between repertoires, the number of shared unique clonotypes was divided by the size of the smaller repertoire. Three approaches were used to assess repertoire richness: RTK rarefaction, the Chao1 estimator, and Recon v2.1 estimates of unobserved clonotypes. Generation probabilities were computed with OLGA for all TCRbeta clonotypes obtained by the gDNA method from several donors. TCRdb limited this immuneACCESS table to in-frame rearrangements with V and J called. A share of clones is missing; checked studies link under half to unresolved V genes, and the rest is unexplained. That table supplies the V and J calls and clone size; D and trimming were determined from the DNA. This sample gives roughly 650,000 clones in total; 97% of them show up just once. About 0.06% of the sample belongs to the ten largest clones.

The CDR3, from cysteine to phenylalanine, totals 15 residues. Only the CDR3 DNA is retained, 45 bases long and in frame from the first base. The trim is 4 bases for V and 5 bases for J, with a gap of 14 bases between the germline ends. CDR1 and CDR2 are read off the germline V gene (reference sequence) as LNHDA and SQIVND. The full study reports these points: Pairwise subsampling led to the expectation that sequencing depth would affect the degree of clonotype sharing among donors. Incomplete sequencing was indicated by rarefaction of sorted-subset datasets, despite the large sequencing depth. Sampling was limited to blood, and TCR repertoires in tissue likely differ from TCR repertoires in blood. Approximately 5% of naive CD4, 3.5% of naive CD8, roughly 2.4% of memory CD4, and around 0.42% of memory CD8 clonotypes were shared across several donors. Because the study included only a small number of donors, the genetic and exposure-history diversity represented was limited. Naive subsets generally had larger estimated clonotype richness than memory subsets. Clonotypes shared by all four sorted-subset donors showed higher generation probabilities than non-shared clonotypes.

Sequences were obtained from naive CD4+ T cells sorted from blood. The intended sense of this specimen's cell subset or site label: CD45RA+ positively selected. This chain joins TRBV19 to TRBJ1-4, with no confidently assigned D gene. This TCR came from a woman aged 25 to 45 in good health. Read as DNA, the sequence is TGTGCCAGTAGTAGAATCGTGGTTGAGAATGAAAAACTGTTTTTT. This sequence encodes CASSRIVVENEKLFF. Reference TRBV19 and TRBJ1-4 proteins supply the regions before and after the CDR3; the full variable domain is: DGGITQSPKYLFRKEGQNVTLSCEQNLNHDAMYWYRQDPGQGLRLIYYSQIVNDFQKGDIAEGYSVSREKKESFPLTVTSAQKNPTAFYLCASSRIVVENEKLFFGSGTQLSVL.